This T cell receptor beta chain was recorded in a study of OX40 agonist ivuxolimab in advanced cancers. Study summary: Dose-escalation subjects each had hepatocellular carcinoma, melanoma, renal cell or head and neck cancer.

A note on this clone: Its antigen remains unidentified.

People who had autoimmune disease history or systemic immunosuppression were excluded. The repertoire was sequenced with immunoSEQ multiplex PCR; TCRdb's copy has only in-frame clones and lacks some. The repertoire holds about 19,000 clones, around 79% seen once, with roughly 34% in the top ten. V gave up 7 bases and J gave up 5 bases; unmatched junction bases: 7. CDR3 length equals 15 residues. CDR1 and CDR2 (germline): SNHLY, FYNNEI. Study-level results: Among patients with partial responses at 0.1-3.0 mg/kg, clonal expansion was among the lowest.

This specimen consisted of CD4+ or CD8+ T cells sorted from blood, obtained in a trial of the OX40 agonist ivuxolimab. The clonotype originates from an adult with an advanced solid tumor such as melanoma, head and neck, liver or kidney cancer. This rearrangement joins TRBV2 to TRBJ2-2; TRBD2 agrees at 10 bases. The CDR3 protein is CASNVAGGETGELFF. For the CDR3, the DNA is TGTGCCAGCAACGTAGCGGGGGGAGAAACCGGGGAGCTGTTTTTT.